The 3 T cell receptor beta chains presented below share a single source sample, sequenced in a study of radiotherapy plus CTLA-4 blockade in lung cancer. Assay used: immunoSEQ multiplex PCR; TCRdb lists only in-frame clones, some missing. The repertoire holds 55,000 to 80,000 clones, with around 80% as singletons. This material consisted of peripheral blood, taken from a patient treated with radiotherapy plus ipilimumab. These receptor sequences come from a human donor with non-small cell lung cancer who had a complete response to radiotherapy plus ipilimumab.

In its sample, this clone was seen once. The gene calls are TRBV29-1 and TRBJ1-1, with D tentatively TRBD1 (5 bases). The CDR3 covers 14 residues. Looked up from germline, CDR1 is SQVTM and CDR2 is ANQGSEA. V lost 4 bases, J lost 0 bases, and 12 bases lay in between. The CDR3 DNA is TGCAGCGTTGGTCACAGGAGCATGAACACTGAAGCTTTCTTT. It yields the protein CSVGHRSMNTEAFF.

V and J are TRBV7-2 and TRBJ2-1; no clear D. Per the germline V gene, CDR1 is SGHTA and CDR2 is FQGNSA. The CDR3 runs 17 residues. Trimming stripped 0 bases from V and 0 bases from J, with 12 bases between. CDR3 nucleotides: TGTGCCAGCAGCTTAGCGCGATCCACAAGCTCCTACAATGAGCAGTTCTTC. Its translation: CASSLARSTSSYNEQFF.

The V and J genes are TRBV18 and TRBJ2-3, with 11 nucleotides matching TRBD1. The germline CDR1 and CDR2 sequences are KGHSH and LQKENI. The V gene end was trimmed by 3 bases and the J gene end by 5 bases; junction bases not matched to a gene: 7. The length of the CDR3 is 16 residues. The CDR3 is CASSPPGQGGGDTQYF. For the CDR3, the DNA is TGTGCCAGCTCACCCCCGGGACAGGGGGGGGGAGATACGCAGTATTTT.